This T cell receptor (beta chain) was sequenced for a study of response to subunit inactivated influenza vaccine (dated by TCRdb to 2017 to 2018). Background on the whole study: Deep quantitative profiling of the T cell receptor repertoire was used in the study to follow responses to a trivalent subunit inactivated influenza vaccine. On the study overall, not on this receptor specifically: According to the authors, only a limited number of new T cells may be recruited by each seasonal influenza vaccination.

The library was made by RT-PCR. TCRdb names Illumina HiSeq 2500 as the instrument used. The public reads were run again by TCRdb, first through fastp at Q25 and then through MiXCR, and only productive beta chains were kept. Each record represents a unique CDR3 protein, reported with the most common genes and DNA among its rows. The sample table contains 650,000 to 800,000 distinct CDR3 sequences; only one count was recorded for approximately 18% of them. The ten top clones hold 11% of the sample. The CDR3 covers 15 residues, taking in both the cysteine and the phenylalanine. Of the read, only the CDR3 DNA is kept; its 45 bases are in frame from base 1. V loses 2 bases of germline sequence and J loses 3 bases, and the interval between the two ends is 13 bases. The germline V gene (reference sequence) yields DFQATT for CDR1 and SNEGSKA for CDR2. About this clonotype itself: The antigen it binds to is not known. No clone much larger than this one lies a single base away; base qualities are absent.

Sequenced here: PBMCs from blood, sampled around 5 days after vaccination. The receptor was derived from a middle-aged man who received an inactivated influenza vaccine. Donor details come from another sample of the same person, matched by shared clones. The rearranged chain carries TRBV20-1 and TRBJ2-2; perhaps TRBD1 is the D gene, with 6 bases matching. Read as DNA, the sequence is TGCAGTGCTAGAAGGAAGGGACATTACACCGGGGAGCTGTTTTTT. Its translation reads: CSARRKGHYTGELFF.